This T cell receptor (beta chain) originates from a study of somatic mutations in cytotoxic T cells in rheumatoid arthritis. Only in-frame clones appear in the TCRdb table, and some are missing; sequencing was by immunoSEQ multiplex PCR. The data hold some 11,000 clones, with about 80% observed a single time. This CDR3 has 13 residues. Per germline, CDR1 SGDLS and CDR2 YYNGEE. After removal of 4 bases from V and 6 bases from J, the junction contained 6 bases not matched to a gene. The origin of this receptor is a woman in her fifties or sixties with rheumatoid arthritis. The V and J genes are TRBV9 and TRBJ2-7, with TRBD1 matching over 8 bases. Material: CD8+ T cells sorted from blood. CDR3 sequence reads: CASSPGTGPEQYF. In DNA, the CDR3 is TGTGCCAGCAGCCCCGGGACAGGACCCGAGCAGTACTTC.